The 20 T cell receptor beta chains given below trace back to one sample, sequenced in a study of early T cells in non-severe SARS-CoV-2 infection. TCRdb called the 5' RACE reads again in MiXCR, with one record for every CDR3 protein. The sample includes around 30,000 distinct CDR3 sequences, over 5% of them seen just once. Sequencing was carried out using whole blood. The receptors were gathered from an adult who was a healthcare worker with PCR-confirmed SARS-CoV-2 infection or an uninfected control (not recorded which).

This clonotype was picked up many times. The chain has TRBV29-1 and TRBJ1-1; possible D gene TRBD1, 6 bases. Trimming cost V 7 bases and J 2 bases, with 11 bases left between them. The CDR3 length is 12 residues. Looked up from germline, CDR1 is SQVTM and CDR2 is ANQGSEA. CDR3 in DNA: TGCAGCGCTCACAGGGCTAACACTGAAGCTTTCTTT. This encodes CSAHRANTEAFF.

This clonotype appeared many times. The chain is built from TRBV30 and TRBJ1-3; TRBD1 is a possible D gene (6 bases). The CDR3 runs to 19 residues. Deletions cut 4 bases from V and 0 bases from J, with 25 bases between. The germline gives CDR1 GTSNPN, CDR2 SVGIG (reference sequence). The DNA of the CDR3 is TGTGCCTGGATTCCCCCCCCGGGCCAGGGGCCTTACTCTGGAAACACCATATATTTT. The encoded protein is CAWIPPPGQGPYSGNTIYF.

Many counts were recorded for this clonotype. This chain uses TRBV5-4 with TRBJ2-3, with TRBD2 matching over 7 bases. Germline CDR1 reads SGHNT; CDR2 reads YYREEE (reference sequence). J gave up 2 bases and V 4 bases, and 4 bases lay outside the gene matches. The length of the CDR3 is 14 residues. The DNA for the CDR3 is TGTGCCAGCAGCCGGAGCGGGACCACAGATACGCAGTATTTT. The encoded protein is CASSRSGTTDTQYF.

The chain combines TRBV11-3 with TRBJ2-2; 8 nucleotides agree with TRBD2. This CDR3 has 16 amino acids. The germline CDR1 and CDR2 sequences are SGHNT and YENEEA. J was trimmed by 0 bases and V by 3 bases; bases with no gene match: 3. CDR3 loop: CASSLATSANTGELFF. CDR3 in DNA: TGTGCCAGCAGCTTGGCGACTAGCGCGAACACCGGGGAGCTGTTTTTT.

This clonotype was counted many times. The chain has TRBV5-1 and TRBJ2-7; a weak D match, TRBD2 (6 bases). The CDR3 extends over 16 amino acids. Germline loops: CDR1 SGHRS, CDR2 YFSETQ. The V end lost 3 bases, the J end lost 0 bases, and 16 bases lay between the germline ends. CDR3 region: CASSSAGAGSSYEQYF. The CDR3 DNA is TGCGCCAGCAGCTCGGCCGGTGCGGGGAGCTCCTACGAGCAGTACTTC.

This clonotype occurred many times. The gene calls are TRBV19 and TRBJ2-3, with D uncertain. CDR1 and CDR2 (germline): LNHDA, SQIVND (reference sequence). This CDR3 comprises 12 residues. The V end was cut by 1 base, the J end by 5 bases, with 4 bases between. CDR3 amino acids: CASSIGRDTQYF. The CDR3 coding sequence is TGTGCCAGTAGTATAGGAAGAGATACGCAGTATTTT.

This clonotype came up many times. V is TRBV12-3 or TRBV12-4 and J is TRBJ1-5; 9 nucleotides match TRBD1. The CDR3 extends over 17 amino acids. V shed 5 bases and J 0 bases; nucleotides not matched to a gene: 8. CDR3: CASSGGQGADSNQPQHF. CDR3 in DNA: TGTGCCAGCAGTGGGGGACAGGGAGCTGATAGCAATCAGCCCCAGCATTTT.

The chain is built from TRBV3-2 and TRBJ2-1; the D call TRBD2 from the table was never checked on the DNA. TRBV3-2 is a pseudogene. The CDR3 runs to 16 residues. CDR3 protein: CASSQDLDWAKNEQFF. CDR3 nucleotides: TGTGCCAGCAGCCAAGATCTGGACTGGGCTAAGAATGAGCAGTTCTTC.

This clonotype is classed as medium-sized. This sequence joins TRBV7-2 and TRBJ2-7, with 8 bases identical to TRBD1. The CDR3 is 15 residues long. Germline V CDR1 and CDR2: SGHTA, FQGNSA. V was pared by 2 bases and J by 4 bases, with 7 bases of the junction left unmatched. The CDR3 DNA reads TGTGCCAGCAGCTTAATCGGGACAGGTCAATACGAGCAGTACTTC. This sequence encodes CASSLIGTGQYEQYF.

This clonotype was detected ten times or more. This sequence joins TRBV20-1 and TRBJ1-5; 9 bases align to TRBD1. CDR3 length: 14 amino acids. Germline assignment: CDR1 DFQATT and CDR2 SNEGSKA (reference sequence). Germline trimming cut 3 bases from V and 2 bases from J; bases unmatched to any gene: 2. In nucleotides, the CDR3 is TGCAGTGCTAGGAGGACAGGGGGCAATCAGCCCCAGCATTTT. This encodes CSARRTGGNQPQHF.

This clonotype was seen a handful of times. This chain connects TRBV3-1 to TRBJ2-5, with 7 positions matching TRBD2. J was trimmed by 7 bases and V by 0 bases; bases with no gene match: 11. CDR3 length: 16 amino acids. Germline CDR1 reads LGHDT; CDR2 reads YNNKEL (reference sequence). DNA of the CDR3: TGTGCCAGCAGCCAAGATCTGCGACTAGCCTTGGGGACCCAGTACTTC. Residues: CASSQDLRLALGTQYF.

The sample holds a few counts of this clonotype. The rearrangement uses TRBV12-3 or TRBV12-4 and TRBJ2-1; 7 nucleotides agree with TRBD1. After removal of 2 bases from V and 4 bases from J, the junction contained 5 bases not matched to a gene. CDR3 size: 15 residues. As DNA, the CDR3 is TGTGCCAGCAGTTTAAGGGGACAGCAATACAATGAGCAGTTCTTC. It encodes CASSLRGQQYNEQFF.

This clonotype was seen many times. The J gene is TRBJ1-1, the V gene TRBV7-9; D remains ambiguous. From germline, CDR1 is SEHNR and CDR2 FQNEAQ (reference sequence). The CDR3 runs 15 residues. V was shortened by 2 bases and J by 3 bases, with 13 bases between the two germline ends. CDR3 DNA sequence: TGTGCCAGCAGCTTACGGGAGGATACCGACACTGAAGCTTTCTTT. Translating it yields CASSLREDTDTEAFF.

In this sample, this clonotype turned up many times. The chain links TRBV5-5 to TRBJ2-7; either TRBD1 or TRBD2 may supply D (5 bases each). V was pared by 4 bases and J by 3 bases, with 20 bases between. The length of the CDR3 is 16 residues. Germline CDR1 is SGHKS and CDR2 is YYEKEE (reference sequence). CDR3 sequence (DNA): TGTGCCAGCAGCCGGGACCCCGGGACCCTTAACTACGAGCAGTACTTC. Translating it yields CASSRDPGTLNYEQYF.

This clonotype has only a few counts. This chain uses TRBV12-3 or TRBV12-4 with TRBJ1-2, with 9 nucleotides matching TRBD1. V shed 5 bases and J 5 bases; nucleotides not matched to a gene: 3. This CDR3 spans 13 amino acids. The CDR3 bases are TGTGCCAGCAGTCTCGGACAGGGGTATGGCTACACCTTC. Translating gives CASSLGQGYGYTF.

There are many counts of this clonotype. Here the CDR3 reads CASRLAPGCNQPQHF. CDR3 bases: TGTGCAAGTCGCTTAGCGCCAGGCTGCAATCAGCCCCAGCATTTT. This chain joins TRBV12-2 and TRBJ1-5. TRBV12-2 counts as a pseudogene. This CDR3 region has 15 residues.

The chain carries TRBV29-1 and TRBJ2-1, with 9 nucleotides matching TRBD2. This CDR3 contains 15 residues. V shed 7 bases and J 6 bases; nucleotides not matched to a gene: 13. Germline-derived CDR1 and CDR2 are SQVTM and ANQGSEA. The CDR3 sequence: CSARWRGGPGNEQFF. The CDR3 region has the DNA TGCAGCGCCCGGTGGCGGGGGGGCCCGGGCAATGAGCAGTTCTTC.

A few counts support this clonotype. V usage is TRBV4-1 and J usage is TRBJ2-5; no clear D. CDR3 length equals 14 residues. The V gene lost 0 bases and the J gene lost 5 bases, with 10 bases spanning the gap. The V gene's germline CDR1 is MGHRA and CDR2 YSYEKL. This CDR3 reads CASSQDPRRETQYF. The CDR3, as DNA: TGCGCCAGCAGCCAAGACCCCCGACGCGAGACCCAGTACTTC.

At least ten counts were recorded for this clonotype. The chain has TRBV27 and TRBJ2-3, with 12 nucleotides matching TRBD1. Germline-derived CDR1 and CDR2 are MNHEY and SMNVEV (reference sequence). There are 15 residues in the CDR3. J was trimmed by 3 bases and V by 8 bases; bases with no gene match: 6. The CDR3 reads CASGWDRGPTDTQYF. CDR3 in DNA: TGTGCCAGCGGCTGGGACAGGGGGCCAACAGATACGCAGTATTTT.

This clonotype came up a few times. This rearrangement joins TRBV18 to TRBJ1-3; weak D call: TRBD1 (6 bases). The germline V gene has CDR1 KGHSH and CDR2 LQKENI. The V end lost 5 bases, the J end lost 1 base, and 12 bases lay between the germline ends. The CDR3 is made up of 15 amino acids. The CDR3: CASSTDRFSGNTIYF. The CDR3 region has the DNA TGTGCCAGCTCAACCGACAGGTTTTCTGGAAACACCATATATTTT. The complete variable domain, with remaining parts taken from reference TRBV18 and TRBJ1-3, reads NAGVMQNPRHLVRRRGQEARLRCSPMKGHSHVYWYRQLPEEGLKFMVYLQKENIIDESGMPKERFSAEFPKEGPSILRIQQVVRGDSAAYFCASSTDRFSGNTIYFGEGSWLTVV.